Each of the 27 T cell receptor beta chains below was sequenced from the same sample in a study of naive and memory T cell subsets. Ligated cDNA underwent four rounds of PCR with nested alpha and beta constant region primers and SP2. One entry per CDR3 protein, called by TCRdb with MiXCR from the UMI-ligation and nested PCR reads. The table has 30,000 to 35,000 distinct CDR3 sequences, approximately 6.7% seen once; the top ten hold approximately 3.1%. Treatment reported: skin biopsy from PPD injection site in Mantoux-positive individual. TCR cDNA received a 3' ligated oligonucleotide that carried a UMI. Sequencing was performed on skin, taken from a tuberculin skin test site. The receptors come from an adult in good health.

The DNA for the CDR3 is TGTGCCAGCAGTCCCCGCCCCCGGACAGGGCTCAATGGCTACACCTTC. It yields the protein CASSPRPRTGLNGYTF. The V call is TRBV12-3 or TRBV12-4, the J call TRBJ1-2; 8 bases are shared with TRBD1. The trim removed 5 bases at V and 6 bases at J, leaving 14 bases unmatched. The CDR3 contains 16 residues.

This clonotype was seen repeatedly, ten times or more. This rearrangement joins TRBV29-1 to TRBJ2-7; D remains ambiguous. Trimming left V 2 bases short and J 3 bases short, with 11 bases between. CDR3 length: 13 amino acids. CDR1 and CDR2 (germline): SQVTM, ANQGSEA. In DNA, the CDR3 is TGCAGCGTTGAATCCAGTGCTAGCTACGAGCAGTACTTC. This sequence encodes CSVESSASYEQYF.

This clonotype is labeled as medium-sized (0.01 to 0.1%). The chain links TRBV10-3 to TRBJ2-3; D gene uncertain. The germline V gene has CDR1 ENHRY and CDR2 SYGVKD. CDR3 length: 14 residues. V was clipped by 0 bases and J by 8 bases, with 12 bases between them. The CDR3 sequence: CAISESSRPATQYF. The CDR3 coding sequence is TGTGCCATCAGTGAGTCGAGTAGGCCAGCTACGCAGTATTTT.

This clonotype appeared many times. This chain connects TRBV5-1 to TRBJ2-5; D ambiguous. Germline assignment: CDR1 SGHRS and CDR2 YFSETQ. V was trimmed by 0 bases and J by 1 base, leaving 10 bases between them. CDR3 length equals 15 residues. CDR3 residues: CASSLVPVSQETQYF. The CDR3 DNA is TGCGCCAGCAGCTTGGTGCCTGTGAGCCAAGAGACCCAGTACTTC.

This clonotype was seen only a few times. This chain joins TRBV7-2 and TRBJ2-3; D unresolved. The V gene's germline CDR1 is SGHTA and CDR2 FQGNSA. The CDR3 covers 12 residues. Trimming pared 5 bases from V and 2 bases from J, leaving 5 bases between. CDR3: CASSEVTDTQYF. As DNA, the CDR3 is TGTGCCAGCAGCGAAGTCACAGATACGCAGTATTTT.

Ten or more counts support this clonotype. This sequence joins TRBV20-1 and TRBJ2-3; the D is unclear. The CDR3 totals 14 residues. Germline-derived CDR1 and CDR2 are DFQATT and SNEGSKA (reference sequence). CDR3 coding DNA: TGCTCCCGCTTCGGGCGGTCTAGCACAGATACGCAGTATTTT. Residues: CSRFGRSSTDTQYF.

This clonotype was recorded many times. The CDR3 DNA is TGTGCCAGCAGTGTTATTAGCGGGGGGAGTGAGCAGTTCTTC. Translating it yields CASSVISGGSEQFF. This chain connects TRBV6-4 to TRBJ2-1; TRBD2 agrees at 10 bases. V lost 4 bases to trimming and J lost 9 bases; unmatched junction nucleotides: 6. Germline V gives CDR1 MRHNA, CDR2 SNTAGT. The CDR3 spans 14 residues.

There are a few counts of this clonotype. J is TRBJ1-2 and V is TRBV20-1, with a weak D call TRBD1 (5 bases). The V gene lost 6 bases and the J gene lost 4 bases, with 18 bases spanning the gap. Germline V gives CDR1 DFQATT, CDR2 SNEGSKA (reference sequence). The length of the CDR3 is 14 residues. The CDR3 protein is CSAPPDNQPYGYTF. The CDR3, as DNA: TGCAGTGCCCCTCCGGACAACCAACCCTATGGCTACACCTTC.

Of note for this clonotype: A much larger clone differs by one base, so this may be a read error. The V call is TRBV3-1, the J call TRBJ2-7; D not certain. V was trimmed by 6 bases and J by 0 bases, leaving 6 bases between them. The germline V gene encodes CDR1 LGHDT and CDR2 YNNKEL (reference sequence). The CDR3 runs 12 residues. CDR3 sequence: CASRDSSYEQYF. Here the CDR3 DNA reads TGTGCCAGCAGAGACTCCTCCTACGAGCAGTACTTC.

This clonotype was observed many times. V gene TRBV7-6 combines with J gene TRBJ2-6; 8 bases are shared with TRBD1. V dropped 5 bases and J dropped 5; count of bases not matched to a gene: 11. The CDR3 consists of 17 residues. Germline V gene data show CDR1 as SGHVS and CDR2 as FNYEAQ. CDR3 in amino acids: CASSQRAQGGRANVLTF. The CDR3 DNA reads as TGTGCCAGCAGCCAGAGGGCACAGGGGGGTAGGGCCAACGTCCTGACTTTC.

At least ten counts were recorded for this clonotype. The gene calls are TRBV20-1 and TRBJ1-2; no firm D call. CDR1 is DFQATT and CDR2 is SNEGSKA in the germline V gene (reference sequence). The CDR3 extends over 13 amino acids. The CDR3: CSLSRASYYGYTF. DNA of the CDR3: TGCAGCCTAAGTCGGGCTTCGTACTATGGCTACACCTTC.

The table lists this clonotype with many counts. The chain uses TRBV12-3 or TRBV12-4 and TRBJ2-7, with D possibly matching TRBD1 (5 bases). The CDR3 has 13 amino acids. V lost 7 bases, J lost 4 bases, and 14 bases lay in between. DNA for the CDR3: TGTGCCAGCACCCCCATAGCAGGGTACGAGCAGTACTTC. Translation gives CASTPIAGYEQYF.

This clonotype was detected ten times or more. The chain recombines TRBV5-1 with TRBJ2-7, with 7 positions matching TRBD1. The length of the CDR3 is 14 residues. Germline V gene sequence: CDR1 SGHRS, CDR2 YFSETQ. V shed 2 bases, J shed 3 bases, and the junction held 5 bases outside the gene matches. In DNA, the CDR3 is TGCGCCAGCAGCTTCGGACAGGACCGCTACGAGCAGTACTTC. Encoded protein: CASSFGQDRYEQYF. Full variable domain (rest looked up from reference TRBV5-1 and TRBJ2-7): KAGVTQTPRYLIKTRGQQVTLSCSPISGHRSVSWYQQTPGQGLQFLFEYFSETQRNKGNFPGRFSGRQFSNSRSEMNVSTLELGDSALYLCASSFGQDRYEQYFGPGTRLTVT.

The V call is TRBV13, the J call TRBJ2-5; 7 bases are shared with TRBD1. The junction had 7 bases not matched to a gene; V was cut back by 3 bases and J by 9 bases. The CDR3 is made up of 13 amino acids. The germline V gene has CDR1 PRHDT and CDR2 FYEKMQ (reference sequence). CDR3 residues: CASSFDRAEAQYF. The CDR3 DNA reads TGTGCCAGCAGCTTCGACAGGGCTGAGGCCCAGTACTTC.

This clonotype was observed at least ten times. This rearrangement joins TRBV10-2 to TRBJ2-7; D unclear. Germline assignment: CDR1 WSHSY and CDR2 SAAADI. Trimming removed 6 bases from V and 4 bases from J, with 7 bases in between. This CDR3 has 11 amino acids. DNA for the CDR3: TGCGCCAGCAGGGGTGGATACGAGCAGTACTTC. The encoded protein is CASRGGYEQYF.

The chain links TRBV9 to TRBJ2-3; TRBD2 might be the D (6 bases). This CDR3 comprises 16 residues. The germline gives CDR1 SGDLS, CDR2 YYNGEE. Trimming cost V 4 bases and J 5 bases, with 20 bases left between them. CDR3 nucleotides: TGTGCCAGCAGCACACATCACACGGGGGTGGGAGATACGCAGTATTTT. This encodes CASSTHHTGVGDTQYF.

This clonotype was observed many times. This chain connects TRBV18 to TRBJ2-1; weak D call: TRBD2 (6 bases). CDR3 length: 17 residues. Trimming took 1 base from V and 7 from J, leaving 20 bases between them. Germline CDR1 is KGHSH and CDR2 is LQKENI. This chain's CDR3 is CASSPLPTRTRGNEQFF. The CDR3 DNA reads as TGTGCCAGCTCACCACTTCCGACTAGGACCCGGGGGAATGAGCAGTTCTTC.

In this sample, this clonotype turned up many times. This chain uses TRBV27 with TRBJ2-5; perhaps TRBD1 as D (5 bases). The germline V gene encodes CDR1 MNHEY and CDR2 SMNVEV (reference sequence). With 5 bases removed from V and 1 base from J, the gap between germline ends came to 14 bases. The CDR3 has 15 residues. CDR3 coding DNA: TGTGCCAGCAGTCTAGATTGGGGCCTCCAAGAGACCCAGTACTTC. It yields the protein CASSLDWGLQETQYF.

This clonotype turned up a few times. V and J are TRBV7-9 and TRBJ1-5; the D gene is possibly TRBD1 (5 bases). The germline V gene has CDR1 SEHNR and CDR2 FQNEAQ (reference sequence). V lost 2 bases to trimming and J lost 3 bases, with 8 bases between them. The CDR3 extends over 14 amino acids. In nucleotides, the CDR3 is TGTGCCAGCAGCTTATCAGGGCACAATCAGCCCCAGCATTTT. As protein: CASSLSGHNQPQHF.

The J gene is TRBJ2-5, the V gene TRBV2, with TRBD1 matching 7 bases. CDR1 and CDR2 (germline): SNHLY, FYNNEI. The CDR3 extends over 14 amino acids. V lost 6 bases, J lost 2 bases, and 6 bases stayed unmatched. The CDR3 DNA reads as TGTGCCAGCAGGCCCCGACAGGGTCAAGAGACCCAGTACTTC. Encoded protein: CASRPRQGQETQYF.

This clonotype has a count of ten or more. The chain links TRBV6-1 to TRBJ1-2, with D possibly matching TRBD1 (6 bases). This CDR3 contains 14 residues. Germline-derived CDR1 and CDR2 are MNHNS and SASEGT. The V end was cut by 4 bases, the J end by 4 bases, with 13 bases between. CDR3 coding DNA: TGTGCCAGCAGTGCTGACAGGTCCGGCTATGGCTACACCTTC. Translated, it gives CASSADRSGYGYTF.

This clonotype has ten or more counts. The chain uses TRBV7-2 and TRBJ1-3; D call uncertain. The germline gives CDR1 SGHTA, CDR2 FQGNSA. The CDR3 consists of 15 residues. V lost 3 bases to trimming and J lost 0 bases, with 9 bases between them. This CDR3 is CASSLSHLSGNTIYF. CDR3 nucleotide sequence: TGTGCCAGCAGCTTGAGCCATCTCTCTGGAAACACCATATATTTT.

The chain combines TRBV14 with TRBJ1-5; tentatively, D is TRBD1 (5 bases). This CDR3 has 16 residues. The V and J ends lost 4 bases and 0 bases respectively, with 13 bases between them. Germline lookup yields CDR1 SGHDN and CDR2 FVKESK. The CDR3 DNA reads TGTGCCAGCAGCCTGGGACGGACATATAGCAATCAGCCCCAGCATTTT. As protein: CASSLGRTYSNQPQHF.

The chain links TRBV2 to TRBJ1-1; 10 nucleotides align to TRBD1. J gave up 5 bases and V 6 bases, and 6 bases lay outside the gene matches. The CDR3 consists of 14 residues. Germline V CDR1 and CDR2: SNHLY, FYNNEI. CDR3 DNA sequence: TGTGCCAGCAGCCCCGGGACAGGGGATACTGAAGCTTTCTTT. Amino acids: CASSPGTGDTEAFF.

In this sample, this clonotype turned up a few times. This CDR3 is CASSRGTANQPQHF. The CDR3 DNA reads TGTGCCAGTAGTAGAGGGACAGCCAATCAGCCCCAGCATTTT. The V gene is TRBV19, the J gene TRBJ1-5, with 7 bases matching TRBD1. The CDR3 sequence is 14 residues long. The germline CDR1 and CDR2 sequences are LNHDA and SQIVND (reference sequence). The V and J ends lost 4 bases and 3 bases, in that order; junction bases with no gene match: 3.

A few counts support this clonotype. A much larger clone differs from this one at a single base, so this may be a read error. This chain links TRBV23-1 with TRBJ2-1; 16 bases match TRBD2. TRBV23-1 is placed among ORFs of uncertain function. The CDR3 extends over 16 amino acids. The V and J ends lost 8 bases and 6 bases, in that order; junction bases with no gene match: 7. CDR3 region: CASVGLAGGPRNEQFF. DNA for the CDR3: TGCGCCAGCGTGGGACTAGCGGGGGGGCCGCGCAATGAGCAGTTCTTC.

This chain uses TRBV7-3 with TRBJ2-1, with 8 bases identical to TRBD2. The J segment lost 6 bases and the V segment lost 5 bases, leaving 12 bases of the junction unmatched. CDR3 length equals 16 residues. CDR1 SGHTA and CDR2 FQGTGA come from the germline V gene. The CDR3 bases are TGTGCCAGCAGCCAGCACGGGACTAGAGGCCGCAATGAGCAGTTCTTC. As protein: CASSQHGTRGRNEQFF.